This paragraph reports one T cell receptor (beta chain). V dropped 2 bases and J dropped 5; count of bases not matched to a gene: 6. CDR3 length: 14 amino acids. The V gene's germline CDR1 is MNHNS and CDR2 SASEGT. Assay used: immunoSEQ multiplex PCR; TCRdb lists only in-frame clones, some missing. The repertoire has about 700,000 clones, over 65% of them found once; the top ten carry roughly 1.7%. This sample was taken from a study of shared clonotypes between healthy human individuals. The rearrangement links TRBV6-1 to TRBJ2-7, with 7 bases fitting TRBD2. The sequenced sample was memory CD4+ T cells sorted from blood. The subset is: CD45RA-negative fraction. The source is a woman in her twenties or thirties in good health. CDR3 sequence reads: CASSERAGVDEQYF. The CDR3 DNA reads TGTGCCAGCAGTGAACGCGCGGGAGTCGACGAGCAGTACTTC.